Following are 26 T cell receptor beta chains from one sample sequenced in a study of CD8 T cells in ankylosing spondylitis (dated 2017 in TCRdb). The investigation overall reported the following: Blood from ankylosing spondylitis patients appeared to be characterized by a TCR beta motif composed of 7 to 9 highly homologous amino acid variants.

The receptor library was made with 5' RACE. TCRdb shows the sequencer as Illumina HiSeq 2500. TCRdb handled the public reads itself, with Q25 trimming in fastp and clone calling in MiXCR, and kept productive beta chains. Rows with one shared CDR3 protein collapse into an entry with the most common genes and DNA. The sample table holds about 400,000 distinct CDR3 sequences, of which approximately 20% were seen once. Of the sample, about 16% is held by the ten largest clones. The antigens these receptors bind are not known. The sequenced material came from blood, either unsorted or a sorted T cell fraction (not recorded which). These receptor sequences come from a male donor with ankylosing spondylitis.

This clonotype was counted a few times. This sequence joins TRBV9 and TRBJ2-1; no definite D call. Per the germline V gene, CDR1 is SGDLS and CDR2 is YYNGEE. V was trimmed by 4 bases and J by 9 bases, leaving 11 bases between them. The CDR3 has 12 residues. In DNA form, the CDR3 reads TGTGCCAGCAGCCGAACTAACGGTGAGCAGTTCTTC. Translated: CASSRTNGEQFF. Filled out from reference TRBV9 and TRBJ2-1, the complete variable domain reads DSGVTQTPKHLITATGQRVTLRCSPRSGDLSVYWYQQSLDQGLQFLIQYYNGEERAKGNILERFSAQQFPDLHSELNLSSLELGDSALYFCASSRTNGEQFFGPGTRLTVL.

This clonotype was picked up a small number of times. CDR3 nucleotides: TGCAGCGTCTCTCTTCGTTGGGGGAATGAAAAACTGTTTTTT. This codes for CSVSLRWGNEKLFF. The rearrangement links TRBV29-1 to TRBJ1-4, with D maybe TRBD1 (5 bases). Trimming shortened V by 6 bases and J by 5 bases, and 16 bases separated the two germline ends. There are 14 residues in the CDR3. In germline, CDR1 is SQVTM, CDR2 ANQGSEA.

In this sample, this clonotype turned up once. The chain has TRBV11-3 and TRBJ2-3; possibly TRBD1 for D (6 bases). Between the trimmed V and J ends, which lost 4 bases and 3 bases, there was a span of 14 bases. Per the germline V gene, CDR1 is SGHNT and CDR2 is YENEEA. This CDR3 comprises 15 residues. CDR3 nucleotide sequence: TGTGCCAGCAGCTATCCGGGACACCGGACAGATACGCAGTATTTT. It yields the protein CASSYPGHRTDTQYF.

This clonotype showed up just a few times. The chain uses TRBV18 and TRBJ2-1, with D possibly TRBD2 on 6 matching bases. Germline V gene data show CDR1 as KGHSH and CDR2 as LQKENI. This CDR3 has 15 residues. Trimming took off 4 bases at V and 6 bases at J, with 16 bases between the two ends. The DNA of the CDR3 is TGTGCCAGCTCACTTCGGGGGACGCCTGGCAATGAGCAGTTCTTC. Protein sequence: CASSLRGTPGNEQFF.

This chain connects TRBV5-1 to TRBJ2-5; D perhaps matches TRBD2 (5 bases). The CDR3 has 13 amino acids. Trimming cost V 4 bases and J 3 bases, with 10 bases left between them. Germline values: CDR1 SGHRS, CDR2 YFSETQ. CDR3 bases: TGCGCCAGCAGCAAGGGAGACAAAGAGACCCAGTACTTC. Translated, it gives CASSKGDKETQYF.

This clonotype has more than one count but fewer than ten. The gene calls are TRBV7-9 and TRBJ1-2; a weak D match, TRBD1 (5 bases). CDR3 size: 13 residues. Germline loops: CDR1 SEHNR, CDR2 FQNEAQ (reference sequence). The V and J ends lost 6 bases and 0 bases respectively, with 8 bases between them. The CDR3 bases are TGTGCCAGCAGGGACACCGCTAACTATGGCTACACCTTC. Translated: CASRDTANYGYTF.

The chain combines TRBV12-5 with TRBJ2-3; D not certain. The germline V gene encodes CDR1 LGHNT and CDR2 FRNRAP. CDR3 length: 13 amino acids. Trimming stripped 1 base from V and 6 bases from J, with 8 bases between. The DNA of the CDR3 is TGTGCTAGTGGTTTGGGCGGTTGGGATACGCAGTATTTT. Amino acid sequence: CASGLGGWDTQYF.

The sample holds a few counts of this clonotype. The chain has TRBV29-1 and TRBJ2-5; 9 bases fit TRBD1. The germline V gene has CDR1 SQVTM and CDR2 ANQGSEA. The CDR3 spans 13 residues. The junction had 2 bases not matched to a gene; V was cut back by 4 bases and J by 2 bases. This CDR3 reads CSVGQGGQETQYF. Written as DNA, the CDR3 is TGCAGCGTTGGACAGGGGGGGCAAGAGACCCAGTACTTC.

This chain links TRBV6-1 with TRBJ2-3; TRBD2 matches 9 bases. CDR3 length: 17 residues. Per germline, CDR1 MNHNS and CDR2 SASEGT. Trimming cost V 6 bases and J 4 bases; bases outside gene matches: 14. The CDR3 spells CASSPQWIAGEADTQYF. CDR3 bases: TGTGCCAGCAGCCCGCAGTGGATAGCGGGAGAGGCAGATACGCAGTATTTT.

This chain links TRBV20-1 with TRBJ2-5; TRBD2 agrees at 10 bases. The CDR3 consists of 13 residues. Germline V gives CDR1 DFQATT, CDR2 SNEGSKA (reference sequence). Trimming cost V 5 bases and J 4 bases; bases outside gene matches: 4. CDR3 sequence: CSAASGRGETQYF. The CDR3 DNA is TGCAGTGCTGCTAGCGGGAGAGGAGAGACCCAGTACTTC.

The chain carries TRBV11-2 and TRBJ2-1, with D perhaps assigned TRBD1 or TRBD2 (5 bases each). The CDR3 has 14 residues. V lost 2 bases and J lost 9, with 14 bases in between. The germline gives CDR1 SGHAT, CDR2 FQNNGV. The CDR3 DNA follows: TGTGCCAGCAGCTTAAATGCCCCGAGGGGTGAGCAGTTCTTC. As protein: CASSLNAPRGEQFF.

The chain couples TRBV5-1 to TRBJ2-1, with a possible D match to TRBD1 (6 bases). The ends were cut back, 0 bases at V and 0 bases at J, with 10 bases in the middle. Germline lookup yields CDR1 SGHRS and CDR2 YFSETQ. The CDR3 has 16 amino acids. CDR3 in DNA: TGCGCCAGCAGCTTGGCAGGGACAAACTCCTACAATGAGCAGTTCTTC. Its translation is CASSLAGTNSYNEQFF.

This clonotype has a handful of counts. The chain recombines TRBV5-1 with TRBJ2-1; D tentatively reads TRBD1 or TRBD2 (5 bases each). The germline V gene encodes CDR1 SGHRS and CDR2 YFSETQ. V dropped 4 bases and J dropped 0 bases, with 14 bases sitting between them. CDR3 length: 16 amino acids. CDR3 coding DNA: TGCGCCAGCAGCACCGGGACCTTAAGCTCCTACAATGAGCAGTTCTTC. It yields the protein CASSTGTLSSYNEQFF. Based on the CDR3 plus reference TRBV5-1 and TRBJ2-1, the full variable domain is KAGVTQTPRYLIKTRGQQVTLSCSPISGHRSVSWYQQTPGQGLQFLFEYFSETQRNKGNFPGRFSGRQFSNSRSEMNVSTLELGDSALYLCASSTGTLSSYNEQFFGPGTRLTVL.

This clonotype was seen a few times. The V call is TRBV4-2, the J call TRBJ1-5, with D possibly being TRBD1 (5 bases). The length of the CDR3 is 18 residues. V was cut by 2 bases and J by 0 bases, with 17 bases left in between. The germline CDR1 and CDR2 sequences are LGHNA and YNFKEQ. CDR3 amino acids: CASSQFRGDLGSNQPQHF. In DNA, the CDR3 is TGTGCCAGCAGCCAATTTCGGGGCGATCTCGGTAGCAATCAGCCCCAGCATTTT.

This sequence joins TRBV9 and TRBJ2-1, with 11 positions matching TRBD2. With 0 bases clipped from V and 7 bases from J, the junction kept 6 bases outside the gene matches. Germline values: CDR1 SGDLS, CDR2 YYNGEE. The length of the CDR3 is 16 residues. The CDR3 spells CASSVDPRLAGNEQFF. The CDR3 coding sequence is TGTGCCAGCAGCGTAGACCCCAGACTAGCGGGAAATGAGCAGTTCTTC.

J is TRBJ2-2 and V is TRBV15; no firm D call. Germline V gives CDR1 LNHNV, CDR2 YYDKDF (reference sequence). The CDR3 is 14 residues long. V lost 3 bases to trimming and J lost 0 bases, with 5 bases between them. CDR3 protein: CATSRSANTGELFF. CDR3 DNA: TGTGCCACCAGCAGGTCAGCGAACACCGGGGAGCTGTTTTTT. Together with reference TRBV15 and TRBJ2-2, the CDR3 gives the full variable domain: DAMVIQNPRYQVTQFGKPVTLSCSQTLNHNVMYWYQQKSSQAPKLLFHYYDKDFNNEADTPDNFQSRRPNTSFCFLDIRSPGLGDTAMYLCATSRSANTGELFFGEGSRLTVL.

V is TRBV6-2 or TRBV6-3 and J is TRBJ2-5; D gene ambiguous. V was shortened by 2 bases and J by 3 bases, with 10 bases between the two germline ends. CDR3 length: 14 amino acids. Germline CDR1 is MNHEY and CDR2 is SVGEGT. CDR3 sequence: CASSYSGGEETQYF. The CDR3 DNA reads TGTGCCAGCAGTTACAGTGGCGGAGAAGAGACCCAGTACTTC.

This rearrangement joins TRBV4-1 to TRBJ2-5; D uncertain. Deletions cut 3 bases from V and 5 bases from J, with 16 bases between. The CDR3 has 15 residues. Germline V lookup: CDR1 MGHRA, CDR2 YSYEKL. This CDR3 reads CASSQGIKERETQYF. In DNA form, the CDR3 reads TGCGCCAGCAGCCAGGGTATCAAAGAGAGGGAGACCCAGTACTTC.

This clonotype was counted once. The chain is built from TRBV14 and TRBJ2-7; D might be TRBD1 (6 bases). CDR3 length: 15 residues. Per the germline V gene, CDR1 is SGHDN and CDR2 is FVKESK. V lost 5 bases, J lost 1 base, and 15 bases lay in between. This chain's CDR3 is CASSRRRTVSYEQYF. For the CDR3, the DNA is TGTGCCAGCAGCAGACGACGGACAGTTTCCTACGAGCAGTACTTC.

The table lists this clonotype with a count of one. The chain employs TRBV3-1 and TRBJ2-7; D gene ambiguous. CDR3 length: 14 residues. The germline gives CDR1 LGHDT, CDR2 YNNKEL (reference sequence). Trimming removed 4 bases from V and 3 bases from J, with 13 bases in between. The CDR3 is CASSPLGLGYEQYF. CDR3 nucleotide sequence: TGTGCCAGCAGCCCGTTAGGGTTGGGCTACGAGCAGTACTTC.

The V gene is TRBV7-3, the J gene TRBJ2-1, with D tentatively TRBD2 (5 bases). The CDR3 runs 13 residues. Germline CDR1 reads SGHTA; CDR2 reads FQGTGA. Deletions cut 5 bases from V and 6 bases from J, with 11 bases between. CDR3 bases: TGTGCCAGCAGCATACAGAGGGCCAATGAGCAGTTCTTC. Encoded protein: CASSIQRANEQFF.

This clonotype was seen a few times. The chain combines TRBV3-1 with TRBJ2-7; D unresolved. The CDR3 is made up of 14 amino acids. V was clipped by 1 base and J by 4 bases, with 11 bases between them. Germline V CDR1 and CDR2: LGHDT, YNNKEL (reference sequence). CDR3 amino acids: CASSQVPGAYEQYF. In nucleotides, the CDR3 is TGTGCCAGCAGCCAAGTACCAGGAGCTTACGAGCAGTACTTC.

The rearrangement links TRBV25-1 to TRBJ2-2, with 12 bases identical to TRBD1. This CDR3 is built from 17 residues. CDR1 and CDR2 (germline): MGHDK, SYGVNS. The junction had 5 bases not matched to a gene; V was cut back by 4 bases and J by 2 bases. The CDR3 loop reads CASSGGTGGINTGELFF. The CDR3 DNA follows: TGTGCCAGCAGTGGGGGGACAGGGGGCATTAACACCGGGGAGCTGTTTTTT.

The chain couples TRBV15 to TRBJ1-1; D unclear. CDR3 length: 15 residues. V shed 0 bases and J shed 0 bases, with 8 bases lying between them. Germline-derived CDR1 and CDR2 are LNHNV and YYDKDF (reference sequence). The CDR3, as DNA: TGTGCCACCAGCAGAGATTGGACGGTGAACACTGAAGCTTTCTTT. Translated: CATSRDWTVNTEAFF.

This clonotype occurred a few times. An end of the junction does not agree with germline; a read error may underlie this. The chain recombines TRBV9 with TRBJ2-2, with TRBD1 as a possible D gene (6 bases). The CDR3 is 14 residues long. Germline values: CDR1 SGDLS, CDR2 YYNGEE. This CDR3 reads CVSSVQGRAGELFF. DNA of the CDR3: TGTGTCAGCAGCGTCCAGGGGAGAGCCGGGGAGCTGTTTTTT.

This chain joins TRBV28 and TRBJ2-3; TRBD2 matches at 8 bases. CDR1 is MDHEN and CDR2 is SYDVKM in the germline V gene. CDR3 length: 13 amino acids. V shed 8 bases and J 7 bases; nucleotides not matched to a gene: 8. As DNA, the CDR3 is TGTGCCAGCGGTCTTCGGGGGGGGAATACGCAGTATTTT. Amino acid sequence: CASGLRGGNTQYF.